The next 8 T cell receptor beta chains were all read from a single sample in a study of PD-L1 blockade in urothelial cancer. Here immunoSEQ multiplex PCR was the method, and the copy in TCRdb shows in-frame clones only, minus some. The sample holds over 50,000 clones, about 82% seen once. Sequenced here: PBMCs, sampled around atezolizumab (anti-PD-L1) treatment. The receptors come from a man aged 45-60 years with urothelial cancer.

The V and J genes are TRBV18 and TRBJ1-4; D is ambiguous. This CDR3 has 16 residues. V lost 4 bases and J 6 bases, leaving 18 bases between the germline ends. Looked up from germline, CDR1 is KGHSH and CDR2 is LQKENI. This CDR3 is CASSLHGSKSDEKLFF. DNA of the CDR3: TGTGCCAGCTCACTTCACGGGAGCAAAAGCGATGAAAAACTGTTTTTT.

CDR3 loop: CAWSTTGNQPQHF. As DNA, the CDR3 is TGTGCCTGGAGTACCACCGGGAATCAGCCCCAGCATTTT. This sequence joins TRBV30 and TRBJ1-5, with D uncertain. The V and J ends lost 2 bases and 4 bases respectively, with 9 bases between them. This CDR3 is 13 amino acids long. CDR1 is GTSNPN and CDR2 is SVGIG in the germline V gene (reference sequence).

The chain is built from TRBV19 and TRBJ2-3, with unresolved D. This CDR3 spans 15 amino acids. Germline CDR1 LNHDA, CDR2 SQIVND (reference sequence). The V end lost 3 bases, the J end lost 0 bases, and 10 bases lay between the germline ends. The CDR3 DNA sequence: TGTGCCAGTAGTATTTGGAGCTATAGCACAGATACGCAGTATTTT. Amino acid sequence: CASSIWSYSTDTQYF.

This chain connects TRBV5-1 to TRBJ2-7, with 7 bases aligning to TRBD1. Germline-derived CDR1 and CDR2 are SGHRS and YFSETQ. This CDR3 spans 15 amino acids. Trimming took 2 bases from V and 3 from J; bases not matched to a gene: 8. CDR3 sequence: CASSFGVGGIYEQYF. The CDR3 bases are TGCGCCAGCAGCTTCGGGGTAGGGGGCATCTACGAGCAGTACTTC.

This clone was detected once. This sequence joins TRBV7-8 and TRBJ2-7; 10 bases map to TRBD1. Losses at the gene ends were 5 bases for V and 3 bases for J; bases not matched to a gene: 7. The CDR3 is made up of 15 amino acids. CDR1 is SGHVS and CDR2 is FQNEAQ in the germline V gene. CDR3 loop: CASSSDRGRNYEQYF. The CDR3, as DNA: TGTGCCAGCAGCAGTGACAGGGGGCGTAACTACGAGCAGTACTTC. The entire variable domain, with the rest obtained from reference TRBV7-8 and TRBJ2-7, is as follows: GAGVSQSPRYKVAKRGQDVALRCDPISGHVSLFWYQQALGQGPEFLTYFQNEAQLDKSGLPSDRFFAERPEGSVSTLKIQRTQQEDSAVYLCASSSDRGRNYEQYFGPGTRLTVT.

The gene calls are TRBV10-2 and TRBJ2-3, with 11 bases identical to TRBD2. Unmatched junction bases numbered 5, after V lost 4 bases and J lost 2 bases. CDR1 and CDR2 from the germline V gene are WSHSY and SAAADI. CDR3 size: 16 residues. Here the CDR3 reads CASSASSGGFTDTQYF. CDR3 coding DNA: TGCGCCAGCAGTGCCTCTAGCGGGGGGTTCACAGATACGCAGTATTTT.

The chain carries TRBV5-6 and TRBJ1-1; TRBD1 agrees at 7 bases. Losses at the gene ends were 2 bases for V and 0 bases for J; bases not matched to a gene: 4. This CDR3 has 15 residues. Per germline, CDR1 SGHDT and CDR2 YYEEEE. Here the CDR3 reads CASSFSDRLNTEAFF. DNA for the CDR3: TGTGCCAGCAGCTTTTCGGACAGGTTGAACACTGAAGCTTTCTTT.

The gene calls are TRBV28 and TRBJ1-2; perhaps TRBD1 as D (6 bases). The CDR3 is 13 amino acids. Germline CDR1 MDHEN, CDR2 SYDVKM. Trimming removed 11 bases from V and 6 bases from J, with 19 bases in between. The CDR3 DNA reads as TGTGCCTCAAACCGGGACAACTTCGATGGCTACACCTTC. Translated, it gives CASNRDNFDGYTF.